This TCR beta chain appears in the sequencing data of a study of blood T cell repertoires in COVID-19. Study at large: COVID-19 samples, acute and convalescent, were from the United States, Italy and Spain. T cells, B-cell-depleted T cells, or PBMCs provided the cDNA or gDNA that served as material.

Under the authors' procedure: Reference gene primer amplification gave estimated nucleated cell counts. Produced via immunoSEQ multiplex PCR; TCRdb's table is partial and in-frame only. That table is the source of V, J and clone size, and D and trimming were worked out from the DNA. The sample contains some 70,000 clones, approximately 90% of which appear only once. What was sequenced was peripheral blood. The receptor was isolated from a man aged 60 to 69 with acute or convalescent COVID-19.

The CDR3 DNA is TGTGCCAGCAGCCCCGGGATACACACCGGGGAGCTGTTTTTT. Its protein is CASSPGIHTGELFF. The chain combines TRBV11-3 with TRBJ2-2; D possibly corresponds to TRBD2 (5 bases). Germline loops: CDR1 SGHNT, CDR2 YENEEA. Trimming stripped 5 bases from V and 3 bases from J, with 10 bases between. The CDR3 covers 14 residues.